Detailed here is one TCR beta chain. The germline CDR1 and CDR2 sequences are MDHEN and SYDVKM. Trimming cost V 5 bases and J 4 bases; bases outside gene matches: 12. CDR3 size: 17 residues. The table came from immunoSEQ multiplex PCR; TCRdb's copy has only in-frame clones and leaves some out. The sample holds fewer than 250,000 clones, around 80% seen once. The data were obtained in a study of blood T cell repertoires in COVID-19. Study as a whole: The United States, Italy and Spain provided the acute and convalescent COVID-19 samples.

The sequencing input was peripheral blood. V gene TRBV28 combines with J gene TRBJ2-3; the match to TRBD2 covers 10 bases. The receptor comes from a woman between 50 and 59 years old with acute or convalescent COVID-19. CDR3 DNA sequence: TGTGCCAGCAGTCCGACCTTGGGAGCGGGGGGGCCAGATACGCAGTATTTT. This codes for CASSPTLGAGGPDTQYF.